This note documents a single TCR beta chain sequence. What it binds is unknown. The PCR employed 60 Vbeta primers together with 13 Jbeta primers. The table came from immunoSEQ multiplex PCR; TCRdb's copy has only in-frame clones and leaves some out. The table has 60,000 to 70,000 clones, roughly 77% seen once. The data stem from a study of cytomegalovirus exposure and HLA in healthy donors. The study's findings and limits: After further analysis at a later stage, some 15,000 TCR beta sequences were associated with HLA alleles at 0.05 false discovery rate. Presence/absence analyses supposed approximately even sequencing depth among donors. In an earlier analysis, about 90% or about 30%: the productive usage of most TCR beta V segments.

Germline loops: CDR1 LGHNA, CDR2 YNFKEQ. V was trimmed by 0 bases and J by 9 bases, leaving 21 bases between them. The CDR3 covers 17 residues. Material: PBMCs. V and J are TRBV4-2 and TRBJ2-1; possibly TRBD2 for D (6 bases). The clonotype originates from a middle-aged woman in good health and CMV-seropositive. In DNA, the CDR3 is TGTGCCAGCAGCCAAGATCGGCGGGGCGCTGGACTAAGTGAGCAGTTCTTC. It translates to CASSQDRRGAGLSEQFF.